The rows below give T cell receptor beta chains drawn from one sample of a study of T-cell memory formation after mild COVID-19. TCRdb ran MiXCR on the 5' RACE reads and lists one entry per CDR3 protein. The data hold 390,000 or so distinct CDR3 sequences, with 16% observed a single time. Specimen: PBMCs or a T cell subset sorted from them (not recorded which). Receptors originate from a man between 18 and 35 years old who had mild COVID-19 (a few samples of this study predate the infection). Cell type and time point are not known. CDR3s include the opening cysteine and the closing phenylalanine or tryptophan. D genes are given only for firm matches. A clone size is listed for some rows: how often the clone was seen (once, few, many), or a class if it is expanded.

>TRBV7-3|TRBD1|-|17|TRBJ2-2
CASSLHPLQGAAGELFF
TGTGCCAGCAGCCTACACCCTCTACAGGGGGCGGCCGGGGAGCTGTTTTTT
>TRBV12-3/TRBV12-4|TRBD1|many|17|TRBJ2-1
CASSLGQGPYSYNEQFF
TGTGCCAGCAGTTTGGGACAGGGCCCCTACTCCTACAATGAGCAGTTCTTC
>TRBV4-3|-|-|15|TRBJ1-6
CASSQDQQGNSPLHF
TGCGCCAGCAGCCAAGATCAACAGGGTAATTCACCCCTCCACTTT
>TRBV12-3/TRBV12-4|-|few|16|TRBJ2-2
CASSAHRGHDTGELFF
TGTGCCAGCAGCGCCCACCGGGGCCATGACACCGGGGAGCTGTTTTTT
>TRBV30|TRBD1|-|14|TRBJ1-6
CAWSPRDRDSPLHF
TGTGCCTGGAGCCCCCGGGACAGGGATTCACCCCTCCACTTT
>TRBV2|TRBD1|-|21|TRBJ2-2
CASNTRRNSGTGVVFTGELFF
TGTGCCAGCAATACAAGACGGAATTCCGGGACAGGGGTCGTCTTTACCGGGGAGCTGTTTTTT
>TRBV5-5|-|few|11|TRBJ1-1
CASVGQLEAFF
TGTGCCAGTGTCGGGCAATTAGAAGCTTTCTTT
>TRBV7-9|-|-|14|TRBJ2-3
CASSLDLGGDTQYF
TGTGCCAGCAGCTTAGATTTGGGCGGGGATACGCAGTATTTT
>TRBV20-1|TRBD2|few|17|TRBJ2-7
CSARDSQLAGGIYEQYF
TGCAGTGCTAGAGATTCCCAACTAGCGGGGGGCATCTACGAGCAGTACTTC
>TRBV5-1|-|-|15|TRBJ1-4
CASSLEGTSKEKLFF
TGCGCCAGCAGCTTGGAGGGGACCTCGAAGGAAAAACTGTTTTTT
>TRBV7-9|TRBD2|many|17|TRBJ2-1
CASSLYSGGYSYNEQFF
TGTGCCAGCAGCTTATATAGCGGGGGGTACTCCTACAATGAGCAGTTCTTC
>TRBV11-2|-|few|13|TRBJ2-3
CASSWISTDTQYF
TGTGCCAGCAGCTGGATCAGCACAGATACGCAGTATTTT
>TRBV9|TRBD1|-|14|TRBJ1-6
CASSMTGGDSPLHF
TGTGCCAGCAGCATGACAGGGGGGGATTCACCCCTCCACTTT
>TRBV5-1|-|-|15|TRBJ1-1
CASSASEGLYTEAFF
TGCGCCAGCAGCGCTTCCGAGGGGCTGTACACTGAAGCTTTCTTT
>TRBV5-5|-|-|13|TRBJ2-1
CASSSVGDFEQFF
TGTGCCAGCAGCTCAGTGGGGGACTTTGAGCAGTTCTTC
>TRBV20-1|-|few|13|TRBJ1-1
CSARVAWGGEAFF
TGCAGTGCTAGAGTGGCTTGGGGCGGTGAAGCTTTCTTT
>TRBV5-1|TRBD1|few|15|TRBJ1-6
CASSLTGEGSSPLHF
TGCGCCAGCAGTTTAACAGGGGAAGGAAGCTCACCCCTCCACTTT
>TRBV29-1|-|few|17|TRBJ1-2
CSVGLPGQEASNYGYTF
TGCAGCGTTGGTCTCCCGGGACAAGAAGCATCGAACTATGGCTACACCTTC
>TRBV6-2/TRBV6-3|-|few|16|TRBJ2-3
CASSFFSGSRTDTQYF
TGTGCCAGCAGTTTCTTTAGCGGTTCCCGGACAGATACGCAGTATTTT
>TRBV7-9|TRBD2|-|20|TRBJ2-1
CASSPAPGLAGGRSYNEQFF
TGTGCCAGCAGCCCGGCTCCGGGACTAGCGGGGGGGCGCTCCTACAATGAGCAGTTCTTC
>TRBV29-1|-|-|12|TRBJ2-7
CSVETRTYEQYF
TGCAGCGTTGAAACTAGGACCTACGAGCAGTACTTC
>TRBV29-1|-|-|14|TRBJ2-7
CSVEDTDGSYEQYF
TGCAGCGTTGAAGATACTGACGGATCCTACGAGCAGTACTTC
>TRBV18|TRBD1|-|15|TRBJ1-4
CASSPGTGNGEKLFF
TGTGCCAGCTCACCGGGGACAGGGAACGGAGAAAAACTGTTTTTT
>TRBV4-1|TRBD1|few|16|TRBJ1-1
CASSHWQGAIDTEAFF
TGCGCCAGCAGCCATTGGCAGGGGGCGATCGACACTGAAGCTTTCTTT
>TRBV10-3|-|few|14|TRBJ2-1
CAITRDTAYNEQFF
TGTGCCATCACCCGGGACACGGCCTACAATGAGCAGTTCTTC